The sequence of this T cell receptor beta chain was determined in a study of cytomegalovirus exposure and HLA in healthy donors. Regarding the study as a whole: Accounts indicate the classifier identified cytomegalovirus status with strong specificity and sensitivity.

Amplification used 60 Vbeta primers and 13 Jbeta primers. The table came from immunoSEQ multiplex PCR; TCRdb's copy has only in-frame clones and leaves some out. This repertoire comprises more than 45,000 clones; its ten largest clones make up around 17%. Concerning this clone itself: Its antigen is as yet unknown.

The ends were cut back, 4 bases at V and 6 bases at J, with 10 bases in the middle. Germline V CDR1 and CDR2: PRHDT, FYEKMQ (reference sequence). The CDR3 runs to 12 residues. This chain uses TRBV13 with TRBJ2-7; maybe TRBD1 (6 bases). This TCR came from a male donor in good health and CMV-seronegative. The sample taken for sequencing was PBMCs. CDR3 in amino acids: CASSWGTIEQYF. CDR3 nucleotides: TGTGCCAGCAGCTGGGGGACAATCGAGCAGTACTTC.